The clone carrying this T cell receptor beta chain was detected a few times. The antigen is undetermined. The CDR3 length is 15 residues. Germline CDR1 MDHEN, CDR2 SYDVKM. Trimming removed 5 bases at V and 5 bases at J, with 16 bases between. The sample belongs to a study of response to subunit inactivated influenza vaccine. Whole-study results and caveats: Few new T cells, the authors suggested, are recruited by each seasonal influenza vaccination.

TCRdb reprocessed the RT-PCR reads with MiXCR, giving one entry per CDR3 protein. The sample gives roughly 760,000 distinct CDR3 sequences, about 20% of which show up once; about 10% is in the top ten. This material consisted of PBMCs from blood, taken less than 6 days after vaccination. This chain uses TRBV28 with TRBJ2-1; D is possibly TRBD1 (6 bases). The origin of this receptor is a man aged 50-60 years who received an inactivated influenza vaccine. CDR3 bases: TGTGCCAGCAGTGCTCCCAGGGGTGGGGACAATGAGCAGTTCTTC. Protein sequence: CASSAPRGGDNEQFF.